Each of the 12 T cell receptor beta chains below was sequenced from the same sample in a study of identical twins. MiXCR was run by TCRdb on the 5' RACE reads, yielding one entry per CDR3 protein. This table has around 240,000 distinct CDR3 sequences, over 9.5% appearing once. Sequencing was carried out using memory T cells sorted from blood. The receptors here all came from a man in his fifties or sixties in good health.

Note on this clonotype: A much larger clone differs from this one at a single base, so this may be a read error. J is TRBJ2-7 and V is TRBV4-2; D gene unclear. The CDR3 runs 15 residues. The germline V gene encodes CDR1 LGHNA and CDR2 YNFKEQ. The ends were cut back, 0 bases at V and 5 bases at J, with 14 bases in the middle. The CDR3 sequence: CASSQERTETHEQYF. Written as DNA, the CDR3 is TGTGCCAGCAGCCAAGAGAGGACCGAAACCCACGAGCAGTACTTC.

Concerning this clonotype itself: A much larger clone lies a single base off, so this may be a read error. This chain links TRBV4-3 with TRBJ1-2, with a weak D call TRBD1 (5 bases). Trimming left V 0 bases short and J 12 bases short, with 20 bases between. From germline, CDR1 is LGHNA and CDR2 YSLEER. There are 15 residues in the CDR3. Here the CDR3 reads CASSQDLGSSRGHTF. The CDR3 DNA follows: TGCGCCAGCAGCCAAGATCTTGGCTCTTCCCGGGGCCACACCTTC.

This clonotype was counted many times. The chain combines TRBV7-6 with TRBJ2-3, with D perhaps TRBD2 (6 bases). CDR3 length: 17 residues. Trimming removed 4 bases at V and 2 bases at J, with 19 bases between. CDR1 is SGHVS and CDR2 is FNYEAQ in the germline V gene. This chain's CDR3 is CASSSHTLARPTDTQYF. As DNA, the CDR3 is TGTGCCAGCAGCTCCCACACCCTAGCGCGTCCCACAGATACGCAGTATTTT.

The gene calls are TRBV7-8 and TRBJ2-5, with 8 bases lining up with TRBD2. V lost 0 bases and J lost 4; bases outside the gene matches: 7. In germline, CDR1 is SGHVS, CDR2 FQNEAQ. The CDR3 covers 16 residues. The CDR3 region is CASSLAHGLAGETQYF. CDR3 nucleotide sequence: TGTGCCAGCAGCTTAGCGCATGGGCTAGCGGGAGAGACCCAGTACTTC.

This clonotype was observed a few times. The rearrangement joins TRBV20-1 to TRBJ2-7, with a tentative D call TRBD1 (5 bases). The CDR3 spans 14 residues. The germline CDR1 and CDR2 sequences are DFQATT and SNEGSKA (reference sequence). V was pared by 7 bases and J by 0 bases, with 16 bases between. CDR3: CSGLIRASSYEQYF. The CDR3 DNA follows: TGCAGTGGTCTGATCAGGGCCTCCTCCTACGAGCAGTACTTC.

This chain connects TRBV18 to TRBJ1-5, with 7 nucleotides matching TRBD1. V was clipped by 8 bases and J by 4 bases; unmatched bases: 5. This CDR3 comprises 13 residues. Germline V lookup: CDR1 KGHSH, CDR2 LQKENI. CDR3 residues: CASRQGSNQPQHF. The CDR3 DNA reads as TGTGCCAGCCGACAGGGTTCTAATCAGCCCCAGCATTTT. Based on the CDR3 plus reference TRBV18 and TRBJ1-5, the full variable domain is NAGVMQNPRHLVRRRGQEARLRCSPMKGHSHVYWYRQLPEEGLKFMVYLQKENIIDESGMPKERFSAEFPKEGPSILRIQQVVRGDSAAYFCASRQGSNQPQHFGDGTRLSIL.

This clonotype was observed at least ten times. The V call is TRBV20-1, the J call TRBJ1-5; 10 bases are a match to TRBD1. The trim removed 4 bases at V and 4 bases at J, leaving 10 bases unmatched. CDR3 length equals 16 residues. Germline values: CDR1 DFQATT, CDR2 SNEGSKA (reference sequence). For the CDR3, the DNA is TGCAGTGCTACTCGACAGGGGGCCGCTATGAATCAGCCCCAGCATTTT. Translation gives CSATRQGAAMNQPQHF.

This clonotype was detected a few times. J is TRBJ2-7 and V is TRBV16, with TRBD2 matching over 10 bases. Germline-derived CDR1 and CDR2 are KGHSY and FQNENV. V was pared by 5 bases and J by 1 base, with 5 bases of the junction left unmatched. The CDR3 extends over 15 amino acids. This CDR3 reads CASSYGTSESYEQYF. In DNA, the CDR3 is TGTGCCAGCAGCTACGGGACTAGCGAGTCCTACGAGCAGTACTTC.

This clonotype came up many times. V is TRBV7-2 and J is TRBJ2-7, with 10 bases lining up with TRBD2. CDR1 and CDR2 from the germline V gene are SGHTA and FQGNSA. There are 15 residues in the CDR3. V gave up 3 bases and J gave up 2 bases; unmatched junction bases: 4. CDR3 residues: CASSLRLAGPYEQYF. CDR3 DNA sequence: TGTGCCAGCAGCTTGAGACTAGCGGGCCCCTACGAGCAGTACTTC.

This chain joins TRBV6-2 or TRBV6-3 and TRBJ2-5; D possibly uses TRBD1 or TRBD2 (5 bases each). Germline V gene data show CDR1 as MNHEY and CDR2 as SVGEGT. This CDR3 is 13 amino acids long. V was cut by 6 bases and J by 4 bases, with 12 bases left in between. CDR3 DNA sequence: TGTGCCAGCAGGAGGGGTTTATCAGAGACCCAGTACTTC. It codes for CASRRGLSETQYF.

This clonotype has a count of ten or more. V gene TRBV11-2 combines with J gene TRBJ2-7; TRBD1 agrees at 7 bases. The CDR3 has 12 residues. Germline CDR1 reads SGHAT; CDR2 reads FQNNGV. V was clipped by 5 bases and J by 7 bases; unmatched bases: 5. CDR3 in amino acids: CASSKQGLEQYF. CDR3 nucleotide sequence: TGTGCCAGCAGCAAACAGGGGCTGGAGCAGTACTTC.

The chain carries TRBV6-2 or TRBV6-3 and TRBJ1-5, with TRBD1 matching over 7 bases. Germline V gene sequence: CDR1 MNHEY, CDR2 SVGEGT. The CDR3 extends over 19 amino acids. Losses at the gene ends were 5 bases for V and 0 bases for J; bases not matched to a gene: 16. The CDR3: CASSPHPFRDSYSNQPQHF. CDR3 in DNA: TGTGCCAGCAGTCCCCACCCTTTCCGGGACAGCTATAGCAATCAGCCCCAGCATTTT.